This entry concerns a single T cell receptor beta chain. Its count unrecorded, this clonotype is large (0.1 to 1%) by frequency. No antigen is known for it. This specimen comes from a study of CD8 T cells in cerebrospinal fluid in Alzheimer's disease (dated by TCRdb to 2019 to 2021). For the study in its entirety: The study assessed CSF T cell clonal expansion with two single-cell approaches: plate-based nested PCR sequencing and droplet-based sequencing. The study tested whether clonally expanded T cells were present in cerebrospinal fluid from healthy elderly individuals and from patients with neurodegenerative disease. The droplet-based CSF analysis comparing patients with controls included roughly 10 healthy controls (about 11,000 cells) and roughly 10 patients with MCI or Alzheimer's disease (about 9,900 cells). The CSF gene-expression analysis, which included patients with Parkinson's disease, covered a total of about 25 samples.

From cysteine to phenylalanine, the CDR3 is 18 amino acids long. Only the protein is available. CDR1 is given as SGHTA and CDR2 as FQGTGA, both from the germline V gene. On the study overall, not on this receptor specifically: When data were pooled, 4 of 6 Alzheimer's patients but only 1 of 10 healthy subjects had a highly expanded clone, defined as at least 3% of TCRs. It was cautioned by the authors that a causal link between EBV and Alzheimer's disease is not established by the detection of EBV-specific TCRs in CSF. The EBV-specific clones were neither the most highly expanded clones nor enriched among patients. A higher percentage of TCRs was made up by the largest CSF clone in patients with MCI or Alzheimer's disease than in controls. Only samples with detectable clones (approximately eleven healthy, 5 MCI, 5 AD, 6 PD) were included in the overall clonality comparison.

Parkinson's disease patients served as a neurodegenerative disease comparison group, because antigen-specific T cells had previously been reported in Parkinson's disease blood. Every participant was in good physical condition and had no acute infectious disease. Biomarkers including neurofilament, amyloid-beta and tau were used to confirm neurodegeneration in the patients. A live/dead marker was used to sort live CSF cells for droplet-based sequencing. To pellet immune cells, CSF obtained by lumbar puncture was centrifuged at 300g. Each CSF sample was checked for red blood cells, and any sample showing blood contamination was excluded. CSF cells were cryopreserved in freezing medium, frozen overnight at -80 degrees C, and subsequently stored in liquid nitrogen. Before analysis, CSF samples were stored for less than six months. Libraries were constructed by 10x single-cell sequencing. Profiling of CSF cells was done with 10X Genomics single-cell V(D)J and 5' gene-expression libraries. CSF single-cell TCR libraries were sequenced on an Illumina NextSeq550. The paper's data handling went like this. V(D)J reads were aligned to the vdj-GRCh38 alts ensemble 2.0.0 reference and processed with the Cell Ranger vdj pipeline. Clonotypes were defined as cell barcodes sharing the same set of productive CDR3 nucleotide sequences. To connect clonality with transcriptional profiles, clonotype information was added to the gene-expression metadata in Seurat v3.0. CSF cells with more than 1,800 genes, more than 7,500 UMIs or more than 10% mitochondrial reads were excluded. To find TCRs with known antigen specificity, CDR3-beta sequences were matched against VDJdb. The network analysis of clone sharing was performed with the R package qgraph and was limited to TCRs that had complete alpha and beta chains. TCRdb reprocessed the reads and assigns one entry to each CDR3 protein sequence, leaving out DNA. The V and J calls and clone size are TCRdb's, not the authors'. This sample's records show about 800 distinct CDR3 sequences. The ten largest clones take up around 17% of the sample.

The source material was cerebrospinal fluid. The V gene is TRBV7-3 and the J gene is TRBJ2-3; TCRdb designates TRBD1, a call that cannot be tested without DNA. The origin of this receptor is a human donor with Parkinson's disease. CDR3 loop: CASSLSPPGRGAADTQYF.